The source of this T cell receptor beta chain is a study of CD8 T cells in ankylosing spondylitis. Study-level findings and limits: The study identified a TCR beta motif of under ten highly homologous variants that appeared characteristic of ankylosing spondylitis blood. Disease-linked clones reportedly showed significant enrichment in matched ankylosing spondylitis synovial fluid. Reactive arthritis synovial fluid and blood were previously reported to contain some motif variants. Disease-associated clones were CD8+ and fairly uncommon in peripheral blood.

Comment on this clonotype: Antigen: not known.

Libraries for TCR beta were made by quantitative 5'-RACE with molecular barcodes. TCRdb redid the calling of the 5' RACE reads with MiXCR, one entry per CDR3 protein. The sample includes roughly 670,000 distinct CDR3 sequences, roughly 20% of them seen just once. The clonotype originates from a male donor with ankylosing spondylitis. The sequenced material came from blood, either unsorted or a sorted T cell fraction (not recorded which).

CDR3 nucleotide sequence: TGTGCCAGCAGTGAAGTTCCGCCCTCCTACGAGCAGTACTTC. This codes for CASSEVPPSYEQYF. The rearrangement links TRBV12-3 or TRBV12-4 to TRBJ2-7; no definite D call. The CDR3 spans 14 residues. Trimming left V 5 bases short and J 0 bases short, with 11 bases between.